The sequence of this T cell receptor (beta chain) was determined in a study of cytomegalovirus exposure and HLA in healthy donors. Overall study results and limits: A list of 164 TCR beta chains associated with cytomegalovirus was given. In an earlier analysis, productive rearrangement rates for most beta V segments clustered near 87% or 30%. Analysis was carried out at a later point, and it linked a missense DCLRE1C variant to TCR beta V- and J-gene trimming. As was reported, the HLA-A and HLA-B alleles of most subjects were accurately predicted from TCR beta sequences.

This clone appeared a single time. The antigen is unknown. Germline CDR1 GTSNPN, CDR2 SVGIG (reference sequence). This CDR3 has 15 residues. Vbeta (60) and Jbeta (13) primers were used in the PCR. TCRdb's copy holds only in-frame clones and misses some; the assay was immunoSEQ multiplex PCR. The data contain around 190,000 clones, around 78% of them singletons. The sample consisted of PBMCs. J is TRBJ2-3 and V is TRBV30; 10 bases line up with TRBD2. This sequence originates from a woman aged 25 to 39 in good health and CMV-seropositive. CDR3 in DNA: TGTGCTCGGACGGGTGGGACTAGCGGCACAGATACGCAGTATTTT. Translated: CARTGGTSGTDTQYF.